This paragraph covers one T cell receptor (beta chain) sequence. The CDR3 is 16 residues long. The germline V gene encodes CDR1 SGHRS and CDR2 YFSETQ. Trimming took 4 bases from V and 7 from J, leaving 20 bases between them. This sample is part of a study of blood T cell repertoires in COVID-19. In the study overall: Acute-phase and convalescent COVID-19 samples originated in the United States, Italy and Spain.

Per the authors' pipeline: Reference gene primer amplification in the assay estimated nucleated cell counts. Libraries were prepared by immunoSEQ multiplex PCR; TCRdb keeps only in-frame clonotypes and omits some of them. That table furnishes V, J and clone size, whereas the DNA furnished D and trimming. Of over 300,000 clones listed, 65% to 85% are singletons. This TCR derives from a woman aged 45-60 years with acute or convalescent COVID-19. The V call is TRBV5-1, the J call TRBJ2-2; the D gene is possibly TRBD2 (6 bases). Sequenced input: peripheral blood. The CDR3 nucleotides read TGCGCCAGCAGCCCTTCCCAGGGCGGGGTTGGCGGGGAGCTGTTTTTT. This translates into CASSPSQGGVGGELFF.